In its sample, the clone carrying this T cell receptor beta chain was seen many times. Its target is unknown. Time point described: newly diagnosed GD, antithyroid drugs for less than 3 months. From PBMCs, RNA was extracted and then used to make the TCR library. The CDR3 is 14 residues long. V lost 0 bases and J 8 bases, leaving 13 bases between the germline ends. The germline V gene has CDR1 SQVTM and CDR2 ANQGSEA. Assembly of TCR beta libraries relied on iRepertoire HTBI primers together with Arm-PCR of CDR3 regions. Original methodology: Roughly 65 TRBV and 13 to 15 TRBJ segments were identified across samples. TCRdb reprocessed the multiplex PCR reads with MiXCR, giving one entry per CDR3 protein. What appears here as the V and J calls and clone size reflects TCRdb's work, not the paper's. Seen here are about 240,000 distinct CDR3 sequences, 20% observed once, and the top ten hold approximately 13%.

This specimen belongs to a study of regulatory T cells in long-lasting Graves disease. About the study: Patients with new Graves' disease had used antithyroid drugs below 3 months.

Findings and limits, study-wide: When disease was persistent, TRBV28, TRBJ1-2 and TRBJ2-5 were the favored segments. Researchers examined only peripheral blood and not thyroid tissue.

The sample consisted of peripheral blood mononuclear cells (PBMCs), taken at new diagnosis, from a patient treated with antithyroid drugs. The sequence was collected from a female donor with Graves disease. The chain carries TRBV29-1 and TRBJ2-2; D may be TRBD2 (5 bases). CDR3 coding DNA: TGCAGCGTTGAAGATGTCCGGGAAGGTGGGGAGCTGTTTTTT. It yields the protein CSVEDVREGGELFF.